The 9 T cell receptor beta chains below all came from one sample that was sequenced in a study of T cell responses to AZD1222 COVID-19 vaccine. Assay used: immunoSEQ multiplex PCR; TCRdb lists only in-frame clones, some missing. The table shows approximately 130,000 clones, with roughly 89% occurring only once. The sequenced sample was peripheral blood, obtained on day 0 of AZD1222 vaccination. The source is an adult in good health.

This sequence joins TRBV4-1 and TRBJ1-1; D is unclear. The V end was cut by 6 bases, the J end by 2 bases, with 4 bases between. The CDR3 loop spans 11 amino acids. CDR1 and CDR2 from the germline V gene are MGHRA and YSYEKL. The CDR3 DNA sequence: TGCGCCAGCAGTCACAACACTGAAGCTTTCTTT. Amino acids: CASSHNTEAFF.

The V and J genes are TRBV11-2 and TRBJ1-4; D gene unclear. Trimming stripped 5 bases from V and 4 bases from J, with 14 bases between. This CDR3 has 15 residues. Looked up from germline, CDR1 is SGHAT and CDR2 is FQNNGV. CDR3 sequence: CASSAGLSDNEKLFF. The CDR3 bases are TGTGCCAGCAGCGCAGGACTCTCCGATAATGAAAAACTGTTTTTT.

The rearrangement uses TRBV19 and TRBJ1-5; D may be TRBD1 (5 bases). Germline V gene data show CDR1 as LNHDA and CDR2 as SQIVND (reference sequence). This CDR3 has 13 residues. V lost 3 bases and J lost 4, with 7 bases in between. CDR3 sequence (DNA): TGTGCCAGTAGTATGGGACCGAATCAGCCCCAGCATTTT. It codes for CASSMGPNQPQHF.

This chain uses TRBV30 with TRBJ1-5; 7 bases are shared with TRBD1. Germline V gene sequence: CDR1 GTSNPN, CDR2 SVGIG (reference sequence). This CDR3 region has 15 residues. After removal of 0 bases from V and 3 bases from J, the junction contained 5 bases not matched to a gene. The DNA for the CDR3 is TGTGCCTGGAGTGTACTCGACAGGGACAATCAGCCCCAGCATTTT. It specifies CAWSVLDRDNQPQHF.

The rearrangement uses TRBV27 and TRBJ1-2; D may be TRBD1 (6 bases). The germline V gene has CDR1 MNHEY and CDR2 SMNVEV (reference sequence). This CDR3 is built from 17 residues. V lost 6 bases to trimming and J lost 3 bases, with 23 bases between them. CDR3 in amino acids: CASSLTPRGGQYYGYTF. The CDR3 DNA sequence: TGTGCCAGCAGCTTAACACCCCGGGGGGGGCAGTACTATGGCTACACCTTC.

The chain employs TRBV15 and TRBJ2-7; D is possibly TRBD2 (6 bases). Germline values: CDR1 LNHNV, CDR2 YYDKDF (reference sequence). The CDR3 is made up of 17 amino acids. Trimming took 0 bases from V and 3 from J, leaving 18 bases between them. The CDR3 nucleotides are TGTGCCACCAGCAGAGAGGGGCCCCCGGCGGGGATCTACGAGCAGTACTTC. Translating it yields CATSREGPPAGIYEQYF.

J is TRBJ2-7 and V is TRBV5-6; perhaps TRBD1 as D (6 bases). V lost 7 bases and J 2 bases, leaving 13 bases between the germline ends. This CDR3 comprises 13 residues. Germline assignment: CDR1 SGHDT and CDR2 YYEEEE. The CDR3 sequence is CASGYREAYEQYF. The CDR3 coding sequence is TGTGCCAGCGGGTACAGGGAAGCCTACGAGCAGTACTTC.

V is TRBV5-1 and J is TRBJ1-2; D is uncertain. Germline CDR1 SGHRS, CDR2 YFSETQ. Trimming took 4 bases from V and 6 from J, leaving 10 bases between them. The CDR3 spans 12 residues. CDR3 sequence: CASSPVSDGYTF. The CDR3 DNA reads TGCGCCAGCAGCCCGGTCAGCGATGGCTACACCTTC.

CDR3 bases: TGTGCCAGCAGCCAAGATCTACCAGATACGCAGTATTTT. Protein: CASSQDLPDTQYF. The chain is built from TRBV4-2 and TRBJ2-3; D remains ambiguous. Germline V lookup: CDR1 LGHNA, CDR2 YNFKEQ. This CDR3 contains 13 residues. The germline V and J ends were trimmed by 0 bases and 4 bases, with 5 bases remaining between them.